This entry lists 21 T cell receptor beta chains sequenced from one sample in a study of T cells in Graves' hyperthyroidism and ophthalmopathy. From RNA transcripts, TCR beta CDR3 regions were amplified. During a first-round RT-PCR of the TCR CDR3, the HTBI primer set was used. TCRdb passed the multiplex PCR reads through MiXCR, listing each CDR3 protein once. The table shows around 350,000 distinct CDR3 sequences, with about 12% occurring only once. Sequences were obtained from blood. These TCRs come from a woman under 30 with Graves' hyperthyroidism.

This clonotype was picked up many times. This chain connects TRBV20-1 to TRBJ1-4; TRBD1 is a possible D gene (5 bases). CDR1 DFQATT and CDR2 SNEGSKA come from the germline V gene (reference sequence). The CDR3 is made up of 10 amino acids. Trimming pared 6 bases from V and 8 bases from J, leaving 7 bases between. The CDR3 nucleotides read TGCAGTGCCCGGGGGGAAAAACTGTTTTTT. Residues: CSARGEKLFF.

This chain connects TRBV20-1 to TRBJ2-1; D might be TRBD1 (6 bases). From germline, CDR1 is DFQATT and CDR2 SNEGSKA (reference sequence). CDR3 length: 15 amino acids. The V end lost 5 bases, the J end lost 6 bases, and 20 bases lay between the germline ends. CDR3 nucleotide sequence: TGCAGTGCTCCAGGGGATTGGGGGAGAAGCAATGAGCAGTTCTTC. Translated: CSAPGDWGRSNEQFF.

The table lists this clonotype with many counts. The rearrangement uses TRBV11-2 and TRBJ2-3; D uncertain. CDR3 length: 12 amino acids. The germline V gene has CDR1 SGHAT and CDR2 FQNNGV. Trimming cost V 3 bases and J 7 bases, with 8 bases left between them. The CDR3 loop is CASSFFRHTQYF. DNA of the CDR3: TGTGCCAGCAGCTTTTTCCGGCATACGCAGTATTTT.

This clonotype was counted many times. The rearrangement links TRBV9 to TRBJ1-1, with 9 bases identical to TRBD1. CDR3 length: 15 residues. V lost 3 bases, J lost 5 bases, and 8 bases stayed unmatched. CDR1 and CDR2 (germline): SGDLS, YYNGEE. CDR3 loop: CASSARTGVGTEAFF. The DNA of the CDR3 is TGTGCCAGCAGCGCTAGGACAGGGGTTGGAACTGAAGCTTTCTTT.

The sample holds many counts of this clonotype. This chain connects TRBV7-2 to TRBJ2-7; the D gene is possibly TRBD1 (5 bases). Germline V gene data show CDR1 as SGHTA and CDR2 as FQGNSA. V shed 4 bases and J shed 0 bases, with 7 bases lying between them. The CDR3 covers 13 residues. The CDR3 coding sequence is TGTGCCAGCAGCTATACAGGCTCCTACGAGCAGTACTTC. It yields the protein CASSYTGSYEQYF.

In this sample, this clonotype turned up many times. This rearrangement joins TRBV5-1 to TRBJ2-1; D is unresolved. Germline lookup yields CDR1 SGHRS and CDR2 YFSETQ. V was pared by 0 bases and J by 9 bases, with 4 bases between. This CDR3 contains 11 residues. CDR3 sequence reads: CASSLDSEQFF. The CDR3 bases are TGCGCCAGCAGCTTGGATTCTGAGCAGTTCTTC.

This clonotype was seen at least ten times. The CDR3 protein is CASSLGGTEASEQFF. In nucleotides, the CDR3 is TGCGCCAGCAGCTTGGGAGGGACAGAGGCCAGTGAGCAGTTCTTC. The rearrangement links TRBV5-1 to TRBJ2-1; 7 nucleotides match TRBD1. The CDR3 is 15 amino acids. CDR1 SGHRS and CDR2 YFSETQ come from the germline V gene. V gave up 0 bases and J gave up 9 bases; unmatched junction bases: 9.

Ten or more counts support this clonotype. The rearrangement joins TRBV6-2 or TRBV6-3 to TRBJ2-3, with D possibly TRBD2 on 5 matching bases. The CDR3 is 20 residues long. Germline CDR1 and CDR2: MNHEY and SVGEGT. V dropped 7 bases and J dropped 3 bases, with 32 bases sitting between them. Written as DNA, the CDR3 is TGTGCCAGCATGGTCGGACGATTTCTACGGGGAGACGAGGATACAGATACGCAGTATTTT. Translated, it gives CASMVGRFLRGDEDTDTQYF.

The chain joins TRBV20-1 to TRBJ2-3, with D perhaps TRBD1 (6 bases). This CDR3 has 16 amino acids. Deletions cut 5 bases from V and 6 bases from J, with 24 bases between. CDR1 is DFQATT, CDR2 SNEGSKA, per germline (reference sequence). CDR3 amino acids: CSASLGAGLDTDTQYF. DNA for the CDR3: TGCAGTGCTTCTCTGGGGGCAGGACTGGACACGGATACGCAGTATTTT.

The table lists this clonotype with many counts. The V gene is TRBV20-1, the J gene TRBJ2-7; unclear D gene. CDR1 and CDR2 from the germline V gene are DFQATT and SNEGSKA (reference sequence). Between the trimmed V and J ends, which lost 5 bases and 2 bases, there was a span of 4 bases. The CDR3 is made up of 10 amino acids. As DNA, the CDR3 is TGCAGTGCTTCTACCTACGAGCAGTACTTC. Protein: CSASTYEQYF.

J is TRBJ1-5 and V is TRBV6-2 or TRBV6-3; D is ambiguous. This CDR3 has 15 amino acids. Germline CDR1 is MNHEY and CDR2 is SVGEGT. Trimming left V 6 bases short and J 3 bases short, with 15 bases between. CDR3: CASSKPEDPNQPQHF. The DNA for the CDR3 is TGTGCCAGCAGCAAACCCGAAGACCCCAATCAGCCCCAGCATTTT.

This clonotype showed up many times. This chain links TRBV5-1 with TRBJ2-7; D gene ambiguous. V was shortened by 4 bases and J by 4 bases, with 9 bases between the two germline ends. The V gene's germline CDR1 is SGHRS and CDR2 YFSETQ. The CDR3 has 12 residues. CDR3 sequence: CASSLLPYEQYF. The CDR3 DNA reads as TGCGCCAGCAGCCTACTCCCTTACGAGCAGTACTTC. Full variable domain (missing parts from reference TRBV5-1 and TRBJ2-7): KAGVTQTPRYLIKTRGQQVTLSCSPISGHRSVSWYQQTPGQGLQFLFEYFSETQRNKGNFPGRFSGRQFSNSRSEMNVSTLELGDSALYLCASSLLPYEQYFGPGTRLTVT.

This clonotype appeared many times. The V and J genes are TRBV7-2 and TRBJ2-3; TRBD2 matches at 11 bases. The CDR3 has 17 amino acids. CDR1 and CDR2 from the germline V gene are SGHTA and FQGNSA. Losses at the gene ends were 5 bases for V and 5 bases for J; bases not matched to a gene: 12. CDR3 region: CASSPRVLAGVRDTQYF. The CDR3 DNA sequence: TGTGCCAGCAGCCCCCGGGTACTAGCGGGAGTCAGAGATACGCAGTATTTT.

This clonotype showed up many times. The chain links TRBV20-1 to TRBJ1-5; perhaps TRBD1 as D (6 bases). CDR3 length equals 15 residues. Germline V gives CDR1 DFQATT, CDR2 SNEGSKA (reference sequence). Trimming removed 5 bases at V and 0 bases at J, with 14 bases between. CDR3: CSAGGQFYSNQPQHF. In DNA, the CDR3 is TGCAGTGCTGGGGGGCAGTTCTATAGCAATCAGCCCCAGCATTTT.

Points on this clonotype: A read error is possible here, since a much larger clone lies one base away. This rearrangement joins TRBV20-1 to TRBJ1-2, with 10 bases fitting TRBD1. Germline-derived CDR1 and CDR2 are DFQATT and SNEGSKA (reference sequence). The CDR3 runs 13 residues. V lost 5 bases to trimming and J lost 8 bases; unmatched junction nucleotides: 8. CDR3 nucleotides: TGCAGTGCTTCGAGACAGGGGGCGGGGGGCTACACCTTC. Its protein is CSASRQGAGGYTF.

This clonotype was counted many times. V usage is TRBV12-3 or TRBV12-4 and J usage is TRBJ2-5; D might be TRBD1 or TRBD2, each matching 6 bases. V shed 6 bases and J shed 9 bases, with 23 bases lying between them. CDR3 length equals 15 residues. Here the CDR3 reads CASSLRGGSSGAQYF. The CDR3 nucleotides are TGTGCCAGCAGCCTTCGTGGGGGCTCCTCGGGAGCCCAGTACTTC.

This clonotype was observed a few times. The rearrangement links TRBV4-2 to TRBJ1-1, with D possibly being TRBD1 (5 bases). Looked up from germline, CDR1 is LGHNA and CDR2 is YNFKEQ. The CDR3 sequence is 15 residues long. V dropped 2 bases and J dropped 1 base, with 11 bases sitting between them. As DNA, the CDR3 is TGTGCCAGCAGCCAAACGGGACGGGGGAACACTGAAGCTTTCTTT. Encoded protein: CASSQTGRGNTEAFF.

This clonotype was counted many times. This chain joins TRBV15 and TRBJ2-5, with 7 nucleotides matching TRBD1. Looked up from germline, CDR1 is LNHNV and CDR2 is YYDKDF (reference sequence). This CDR3 region has 13 residues. V trimming: 0 bases; J trimming: 12 bases; junction bases outside the gene matches: 7. The CDR3, as DNA: TGTGCCACCAGCAGAGATCCACAGGGGTTTAAGTACTTC. Residues: CATSRDPQGFKYF.

The DNA of the CDR3 is TGCGCCAGCAGCCGCCCACCACGGACAGGGGAGGAAGAGCAGTACTTC. Translation gives CASSRPPRTGEEEQYF. The rearrangement links TRBV4-1 to TRBJ2-7; 9 nucleotides line up with TRBD1. Trimming cost V 4 bases and J 7 bases; bases outside gene matches: 14. Germline V gene lookup returns CDR1 MGHRA and CDR2 YSYEKL. The CDR3 spans 16 residues.

This clonotype was counted ten times or more. CDR3 region: CASSLTGGGNTEAFF. The CDR3 DNA sequence: TGTGCCAGCAGTTTAACGGGAGGGGGAAACACTGAAGCTTTCTTT. The chain joins TRBV27 to TRBJ1-1; tentative D call: TRBD1 (6 bases). The CDR3 length is 15 residues. The ends were cut back, 2 bases at V and 2 bases at J, with 12 bases in the middle. Germline CDR1 reads MNHEY; CDR2 reads SMNVEV (reference sequence).

J is TRBJ2-3 and V is TRBV19; 10 bases are shared with TRBD2. Germline V gene data show CDR1 as LNHDA and CDR2 as SQIVND (reference sequence). This CDR3 spans 14 amino acids. Trimming removed 9 bases from V and 1 base from J; junction bases left unmatched: 4. CDR3 in amino acids: CASNLAGGTDTQYF. The CDR3 nucleotides read TGTGCCAGCAACCTAGCGGGGGGCACAGATACGCAGTATTTT.